This TCR beta chain was observed in a study of cytomegalovirus exposure and HLA in healthy donors. General study points: According to a later analysis, most TCR beta chains associated with CMV appeared HLA-restricted. Later analysis placed DRB1 highest and HLA-C lowest in TCR association rates, which differed by HLA locus.

Germline V gene sequence: CDR1 MNHEY, CDR2 SVGAGI. Trimming left V 6 bases short and J 4 bases short, with 12 bases between. The CDR3 is made up of 13 amino acids. The PCR used 60 Vbeta and 13 Jbeta primers. Original analysis: Per a later analysis, the number of unique TCR beta chains was around 80 million, of which 9 million to 12 million were shared. TCRdb's table, derived via immunoSEQ multiplex PCR, lists solely in-frame clones and lacks some. That table is the source of V, J and clone size, and D and trimming were worked out from the DNA. The repertoire holds about 59,000 clones, with 80% as singletons. For this clone: No antigen is known for it.

The chain combines TRBV6-5 with TRBJ2-5; maybe TRBD2 (6 bases). Input material: PBMCs. This TCR was recovered from a woman in her 40s in good health and CMV-seronegative. The CDR3 reads CASREGLGETQYF. The CDR3 nucleotides are TGTGCCAGCAGGGAGGGTTTAGGAGAGACCCAGTACTTC.